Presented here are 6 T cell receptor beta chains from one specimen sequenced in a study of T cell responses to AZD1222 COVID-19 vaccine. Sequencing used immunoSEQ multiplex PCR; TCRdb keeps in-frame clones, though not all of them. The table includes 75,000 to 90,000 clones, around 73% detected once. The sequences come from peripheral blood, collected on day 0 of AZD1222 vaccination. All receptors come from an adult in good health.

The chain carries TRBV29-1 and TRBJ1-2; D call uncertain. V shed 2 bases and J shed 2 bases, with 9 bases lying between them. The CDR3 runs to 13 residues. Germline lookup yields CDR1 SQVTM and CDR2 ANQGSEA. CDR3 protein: CSVETDQNYGYTF. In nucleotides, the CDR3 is TGCAGCGTTGAAACGGATCAAAACTATGGCTACACCTTC.

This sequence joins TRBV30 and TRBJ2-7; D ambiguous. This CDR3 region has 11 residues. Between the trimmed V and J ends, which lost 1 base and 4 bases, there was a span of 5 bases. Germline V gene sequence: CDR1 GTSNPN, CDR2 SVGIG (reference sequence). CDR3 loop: CAWSGRYEQYF. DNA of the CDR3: TGTGCCTGGAGTGGAAGATACGAGCAGTACTTC.

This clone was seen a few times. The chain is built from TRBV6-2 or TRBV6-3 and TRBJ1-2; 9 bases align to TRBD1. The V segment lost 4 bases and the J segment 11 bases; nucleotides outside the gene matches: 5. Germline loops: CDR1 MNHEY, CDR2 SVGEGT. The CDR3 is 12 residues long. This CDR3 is CASSSTGGEYTF. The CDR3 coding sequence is TGTGCCAGCAGTTCCACAGGGGGCGAGTACACCTTC.

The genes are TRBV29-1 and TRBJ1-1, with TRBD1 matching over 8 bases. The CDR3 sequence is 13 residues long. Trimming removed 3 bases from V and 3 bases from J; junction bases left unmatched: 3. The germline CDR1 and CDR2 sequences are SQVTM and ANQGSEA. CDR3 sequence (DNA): TGCAGCGTTGACAGGGGGCTGGACACTGAAGCTTTCTTT. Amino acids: CSVDRGLDTEAFF.

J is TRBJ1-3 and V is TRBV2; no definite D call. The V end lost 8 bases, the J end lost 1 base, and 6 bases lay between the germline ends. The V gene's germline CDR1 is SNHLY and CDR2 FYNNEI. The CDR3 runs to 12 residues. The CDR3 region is CASHFSGNTIYF. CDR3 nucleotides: TGTGCCAGCCATTTTTCTGGAAACACCATATATTTT.

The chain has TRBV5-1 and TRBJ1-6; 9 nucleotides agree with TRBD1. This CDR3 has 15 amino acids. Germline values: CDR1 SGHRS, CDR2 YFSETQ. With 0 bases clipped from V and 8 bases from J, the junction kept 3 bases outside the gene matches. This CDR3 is CASSLAQGADSPLHF. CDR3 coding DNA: TGCGCCAGCAGCTTGGCACAGGGGGCTGATTCACCCCTCCACTTT.